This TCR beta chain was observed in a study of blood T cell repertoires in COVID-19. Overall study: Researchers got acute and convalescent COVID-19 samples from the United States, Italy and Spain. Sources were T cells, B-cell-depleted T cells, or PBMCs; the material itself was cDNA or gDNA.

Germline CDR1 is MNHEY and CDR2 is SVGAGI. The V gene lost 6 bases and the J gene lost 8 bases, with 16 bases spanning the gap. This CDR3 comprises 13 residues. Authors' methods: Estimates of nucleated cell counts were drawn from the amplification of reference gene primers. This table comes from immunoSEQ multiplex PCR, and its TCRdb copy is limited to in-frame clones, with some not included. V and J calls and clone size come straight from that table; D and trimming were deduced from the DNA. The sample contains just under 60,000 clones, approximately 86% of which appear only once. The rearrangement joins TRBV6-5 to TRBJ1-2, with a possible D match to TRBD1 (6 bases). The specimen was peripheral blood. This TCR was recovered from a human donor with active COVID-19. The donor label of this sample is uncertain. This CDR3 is CASRTGGAGGYTF. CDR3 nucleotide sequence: TGTGCCAGCAGGACTGGGGGCGCAGGCGGCTACACCTTC.